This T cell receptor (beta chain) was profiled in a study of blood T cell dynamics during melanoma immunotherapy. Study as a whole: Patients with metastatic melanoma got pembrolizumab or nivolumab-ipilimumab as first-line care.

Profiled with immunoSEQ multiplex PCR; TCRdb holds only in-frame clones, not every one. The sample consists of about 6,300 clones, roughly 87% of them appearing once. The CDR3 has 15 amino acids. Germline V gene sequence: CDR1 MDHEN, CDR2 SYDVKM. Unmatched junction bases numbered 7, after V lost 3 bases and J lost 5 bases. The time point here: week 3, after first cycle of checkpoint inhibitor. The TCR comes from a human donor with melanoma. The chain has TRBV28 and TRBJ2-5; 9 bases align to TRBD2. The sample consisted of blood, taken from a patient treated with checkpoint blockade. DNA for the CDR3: TGTGCCAGCAGTTTTGGCGGGGGGGCGCGGGAGACCCAGTACTTC. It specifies CASSFGGGARETQYF.